This T cell receptor beta chain originates from a study of cytomegalovirus exposure and HLA in healthy donors. PCR employed 60 Vbeta and 13 Jbeta primers. The assay was immunoSEQ multiplex PCR, and TCRdb's table has in-frame clones only and misses some. This sample has some 110,000 clones; about 79% occur once, and the top ten carry 2.5% to 3.5%. The V gene lost 5 bases and the J gene lost 3 bases, with 11 bases spanning the gap. The CDR3 is 13 amino acids. Germline CDR1 is SGHDN and CDR2 is FVKESK. The chain links TRBV14 to TRBJ2-7, with D possibly being TRBD2 (5 bases). The sequenced material came from PBMCs. The sequence derives from a woman younger than 30 in good health and CMV-seropositive. The CDR3: CASSGGRDYEQYF. The CDR3 DNA reads TGTGCCAGCAGCGGTGGACGGGACTACGAGCAGTACTTC.